Detailed here is one T cell receptor beta chain. Profiled with immunoSEQ multiplex PCR; TCRdb holds only in-frame clones, not every one. The sample has about 58,000 clones, 70% to 90% seen once; the top ten hold more than 13%. This specimen comes from a study of blood T cell repertoires in COVID-19. The CDR3 extends over 14 amino acids. V was shortened by 3 bases and J by 7 bases, with 15 bases between the two germline ends. From germline, CDR1 is LNHDA and CDR2 SQIVND (reference sequence). Specimen: peripheral blood. The chain has TRBV19 and TRBJ2-5, with D perhaps matching TRBD2 (7 bases). The clonotype comes from an older woman with active COVID-19. The CDR3 bases are TGTGCCAGTAGTATCGGAGGCGGGGGCTCGACCCAGTACTTC. Translated, it gives CASSIGGGGSTQYF. Variable domain in full (rest from reference TRBV19 and TRBJ2-5): DGGITQSPKYLFRKEGQNVTLSCEQNLNHDAMYWYRQDPGQGLRLIYYSQIVNDFQKGDIAEGYSVSREKKESFPLTVTSAQKNPTAFYLCASSIGGGGSTQYFGPGTRLLVL.